The 8 T cell receptor beta chains in this list originate from one sample, sequenced in a study of blood T cell repertoires in COVID-19. The data were produced by immunoSEQ multiplex PCR, yet TCRdb's version contains in-frame clones alone and is incomplete. The sample has roughly 120,000 clones, over 85% seen once. The sequenced sample consisted of peripheral blood. The receptors were gathered from a man aged 50 to 60 with active COVID-19.

The J gene is TRBJ1-1, the V gene TRBV2; unclear D gene. CDR3 length: 13 amino acids. Trimming cost V 11 bases and J 3 bases, with 16 bases left between them. Germline assignment: CDR1 SNHLY and CDR2 FYNNEI. CDR3 residues: CADKEEVDTEAFF. In nucleotides, the CDR3 is TGTGCCGACAAGGAGGAGGTTGACACTGAAGCTTTCTTT.

This chain connects TRBV15 to TRBJ2-1, with D possibly being TRBD1 (6 bases). The CDR3 is 16 amino acids. Between the trimmed V and J ends, which lost 3 bases and 6 bases, there was a span of 18 bases. Germline CDR1 reads LNHNV; CDR2 reads YYDKDF (reference sequence). The CDR3 sequence is CATSSYRDTHGNEQFF. As DNA, the CDR3 is TGTGCCACCAGCAGCTACCGGGACACCCACGGCAATGAGCAGTTCTTC.

The chain is built from TRBV19 and TRBJ1-6; 8 bases are a match to TRBD1. With 4 bases clipped from V and 10 bases from J, the junction kept 6 bases outside the gene matches. This CDR3 spans 14 amino acids. Germline V lookup: CDR1 LNHDA, CDR2 SQIVND (reference sequence). The CDR3 loop reads CASSTDRGGSPLHF. The CDR3, as DNA: TGTGCCAGTAGTACCGACAGGGGAGGCTCACCCCTCCACTTT.

The chain combines TRBV5-1 with TRBJ1-3; no clear D. The length of the CDR3 is 16 residues. V shed 0 bases and J shed 2 bases, with 12 bases lying between them. The germline V gene encodes CDR1 SGHRS and CDR2 YFSETQ. This CDR3 is CASSLDGTEAGNTIYF. As DNA, the CDR3 is TGCGCCAGCAGCTTGGACGGAACCGAGGCTGGAAACACCATATATTTT.

The chain uses TRBV27 and TRBJ2-2; D may be TRBD2 (6 bases). Trimming left V 2 bases short and J 8 bases short, with 12 bases between. Germline values: CDR1 MNHEY, CDR2 SMNVEV (reference sequence). CDR3 length: 14 residues. The CDR3 DNA sequence: TGTGCCAGCAGTTTAATCGCCGGGAGTGGGGAGCTGTTTTTT. Protein sequence: CASSLIAGSGELFF.

The gene calls are TRBV7-8 and TRBJ2-7; TRBD1 aligns across 8 bases. V shed 5 bases, J shed 5 bases, and the junction held 8 bases outside the gene matches. Germline V gives CDR1 SGHVS, CDR2 FQNEAQ. The CDR3 is 14 residues long. As DNA, the CDR3 is TGTGCCAGCAGCGCGGACAGGGCGTCCCACGAGCAGTACGTC. The encoded protein is CASSADRASHEQYV.

This rearrangement joins TRBV19 to TRBJ1-5; D possibly corresponds to TRBD1 (6 bases). The CDR3 runs 14 residues. Trimming took 4 bases from V and 3 from J, leaving 10 bases between them. The germline V gene encodes CDR1 LNHDA and CDR2 SQIVND (reference sequence). This CDR3 reads CASSTTGINQPQHF. The CDR3 nucleotides read TGTGCCAGTAGTACCACAGGGATCAATCAGCCCCAGCATTTT.

The chain employs TRBV6-5 and TRBJ1-2, with 7 positions matching TRBD1. With 4 bases clipped from V and 4 bases from J, the junction kept 6 bases outside the gene matches. The germline gives CDR1 MNHEY, CDR2 SVGAGI. The CDR3 spans 14 residues. The CDR3 is CASSSGQTFYGYTF. The CDR3 DNA follows: TGTGCCAGCAGTTCGGGACAGACCTTCTATGGCTACACCTTC.